This T cell receptor beta chain stems from a study of blood T cell repertoires in COVID-19. Looking at the study overall: In each case, the material was cDNA or gDNA derived from T cells, B-cell-depleted T cells, or PBMCs.

TCRdb's table, derived via immunoSEQ multiplex PCR, lists solely in-frame clones and lacks some. Among a few hundred thousand clones listed, more than 70% were seen once. Followed longitudinally, the Seattle patients had been enrolled during active infection. Germline CDR1 and CDR2: SGHAT and FQNNGV. The CDR3 sequence is 13 residues long. Trimming cost V 5 bases and J 8 bases, with 15 bases left between them. This TCR derives from a woman aged 50 to 60 with COVID-19, enrolled during active disease. The chain combines TRBV11-2 with TRBJ1-2; no definite D call. The sequencing sample was made of peripheral blood. The CDR3 region is CASSASGISGYTF. CDR3 in DNA: TGTGCCAGCAGCGCCTCCGGGATCTCGGGCTACACCTTC. Supplemented by reference TRBV11-2 and TRBJ1-2, the full variable domain reads EAGVAQSPRYKIIEKRQSVAFWCNPISGHATLYWYQQILGQGPKLLIQFQNNGVVDDSQLPKDRFSAERLKGVDSTLKIQPAKLEDSAVYLCASSASGISGYTFGSGTRLTVV.